This record looks at one T cell receptor (beta chain) sequence and its context. Its antigen remains unidentified. The protocol was immunoSEQ multiplex PCR, while the TCRdb copy is restricted to in-frame clones and leaves out a portion. Among some 100,000 clones listed, about 94% were seen once. The entry originates in a study of T cell responses to AZD1222 COVID-19 vaccine. Broader study findings: Among spike-specific TCRs, nearly half reportedly target unmutated variant regions. Vaccine-associated CD4 TCRs ranged over spike, dominating at 160-218 and 743-854. The peak T cell response came first, and repertoires were sampled only after it. A mostly white British donor set with more females was recruited, and clonal diversity was possibly underestimated.

V trimming: 5 bases; J trimming: 12 bases; junction bases outside the gene matches: 8. CDR3 length: 13 amino acids. Per the germline V gene, CDR1 is SGHRS and CDR2 is YFSETQ. This sequence joins TRBV5-1 and TRBJ2-1, with TRBD1 matching over 10 bases. This specimen consisted of peripheral blood, obtained 28 days after the second AZD1222 dose. The clonotype comes from an adult who received the AZD1222 COVID-19 vaccine. The CDR3 loop reads CASSLTGGVGQFF. The CDR3 DNA follows: TGCGCCAGCAGTTTGACAGGGGGCGTAGGGCAGTTCTTC. The full variable domain, rest sourced from reference TRBV5-1 and TRBJ2-1, is KAGVTQTPRYLIKTRGQQVTLSCSPISGHRSVSWYQQTPGQGLQFLFEYFSETQRNKGNFPGRFSGRQFSNSRSEMNVSTLELGDSALYLCASSLTGGVGQFFGPGTRLTVL.